The 19 T cell receptor beta chains reported below all come from one sample, sequenced in a study of OX40 agonist ivuxolimab in advanced cancers. TCRdb keeps only in-frame clones here, not all; method: immunoSEQ multiplex PCR. The sample carries 70,000 to 85,000 clones, 65% to 90% recorded once. Here the sequenced sample was CD4+ or CD8+ T cells sorted from blood, taken in a trial of the OX40 agonist ivuxolimab. These receptors all stem from an adult with an advanced solid tumor such as melanoma, head and neck, liver or kidney cancer.

CDR3 protein: CASTRGKTQYF. CDR3 bases: TGTGCCAGCACCAGGGGAAAGACCCAGTACTTC. This sequence joins TRBV28 and TRBJ2-5; tentatively, D is TRBD1 (6 bases). Germline V CDR1 and CDR2: MDHEN, SYDVKM. The CDR3 consists of 11 residues. The ends were cut back, 7 bases at V and 6 bases at J, with 9 bases in the middle. The complete variable domain, with remaining parts taken from reference TRBV28 and TRBJ2-5, reads DVKVTQSSRYLVKRTGEKVFLECVQDMDHENMFWYRQDPGLGLRLIYFSYDVKMKEKGDIPEGYSVSREKKERFSLILESASTNQTSMYLCASTRGKTQYFGPGTRLLVL.

V is TRBV19 and J is TRBJ1-5; D ambiguous. V was pared by 0 bases and J by 4 bases, with 16 bases between. CDR1 is LNHDA, CDR2 SQIVND, per germline (reference sequence). CDR3 length: 17 amino acids. The CDR3 region is CASSIDGPRGRNQPQHF. DNA of the CDR3: TGTGCCAGTAGTATAGATGGTCCGAGAGGACGAAATCAGCCCCAGCATTTT.

This chain connects TRBV28 to TRBJ2-7, with TRBD1 matching 9 bases. CDR1 is MDHEN, CDR2 SYDVKM, per germline. The J segment lost 5 bases and the V segment lost 6 bases, leaving 8 bases of the junction unmatched. The CDR3 consists of 14 residues. CDR3 sequence: CASRDTGGLDEQYF. DNA for the CDR3: TGTGCCAGCAGAGATACAGGGGGCCTAGACGAGCAGTACTTC.

The chain uses TRBV11-2 and TRBJ1-6; no clear D gene. CDR1 SGHAT and CDR2 FQNNGV come from the germline V gene. Trimming removed 4 bases from V and 5 bases from J, with 12 bases in between. This CDR3 contains 15 residues. The CDR3 coding sequence is TGTGCCAGCAGCTCCTGGGGATGGGATAATTCACCCCTCCACTTT. This codes for CASSSWGWDNSPLHF.

V gene TRBV6-5 combines with J gene TRBJ2-7, with D possibly called TRBD1 or TRBD2 (6 bases each). V was cut by 7 bases and J by 2 bases, with 18 bases left in between. Germline assignment: CDR1 MNHEY and CDR2 SVGAGI. The CDR3 has 15 residues. The CDR3 coding sequence is TGTGCCAGCAATGAGGGGGGACTGAAACCCTACGAGCAGTACTTC. Its protein product is CASNEGGLKPYEQYF.

J is TRBJ2-5 and V is TRBV5-5; 7 bases match TRBD1. The CDR3 covers 11 residues. V was pared by 4 bases and J by 11 bases, with 5 bases of the junction left unmatched. Per germline, CDR1 SGHKS and CDR2 YYEKEE (reference sequence). CDR3 in amino acids: CASSLDRPQYF. In nucleotides, the CDR3 is TGTGCCAGCAGCCTGGACAGGCCGCAGTACTTC.

The chain couples TRBV7-8 to TRBJ1-1; 11 bases line up with TRBD1. Germline CDR1 reads SGHVS; CDR2 reads FQNEAQ. V shed 5 bases, J shed 5 bases, and the junction held 4 bases outside the gene matches. CDR3 length: 14 amino acids. The CDR3 protein is CASSGQGARTEAFF. The CDR3, as DNA: TGTGCCAGCAGCGGACAGGGGGCGAGAACTGAAGCTTTCTTT.

This clone was seen once. The chain joins TRBV6-5 to TRBJ2-3; weak D call: TRBD2 (6 bases). The CDR3 is made up of 14 amino acids. CDR1 and CDR2 from the germline V gene are MNHEY and SVGAGI. Deletions cut 8 bases from V and 5 bases from J, with 17 bases between. The chain's CDR3 is CASSPTGRQDTQYF. Here the CDR3 DNA reads TGTGCCAGCTCCCCAACGGGGAGGCAAGATACGCAGTATTTT.

This chain joins TRBV29-1 and TRBJ2-1; TRBD1 matches at 10 bases. V lost 5 bases to trimming and J lost 4 bases; unmatched junction nucleotides: 5. The CDR3 extends over 14 amino acids. In germline, CDR1 is SQVTM, CDR2 ANQGSEA. The CDR3 here is CSVRSGQGYNEQFF. DNA for the CDR3: TGCAGCGTTCGATCGGGACAGGGGTACAATGAGCAGTTCTTC.

The J gene is TRBJ1-3, the V gene TRBV5-4; TRBD1 matches at 10 bases. The germline V gene encodes CDR1 SGHNT and CDR2 YYREEE (reference sequence). The CDR3 contains 18 residues. Trimming removed 2 bases from V and 2 bases from J; junction bases left unmatched: 10. DNA of the CDR3: TGTGCCAGCAGCTTTCCGGGACAGGGGCATACTACTGGAAACACCATATATTTT. The encoded protein is CASSFPGQGHTTGNTIYF.

The chain uses TRBV29-1 and TRBJ2-3, with D possibly matching TRBD2 (6 bases). There are 13 residues in the CDR3. CDR1 SQVTM and CDR2 ANQGSEA come from the germline V gene. Trimming removed 6 bases at V and 4 bases at J, with 14 bases between. CDR3: CSVGSPRADTQYF. In nucleotides, the CDR3 is TGCAGCGTCGGGAGCCCTCGGGCAGATACGCAGTATTTT.

The chain employs TRBV7-8 and TRBJ2-1; tentatively, D is TRBD1 (5 bases). The CDR3 consists of 18 residues. Germline CDR1 reads SGHVS; CDR2 reads FQNEAQ. The V and J ends lost 3 bases and 0 bases respectively, with 18 bases between them. The CDR3: CASSFQGFKLNSYNEQFF. The CDR3 nucleotides are TGTGCCAGCAGCTTCCAGGGCTTTAAATTGAACTCCTACAATGAGCAGTTCTTC.

This clone has a handful of counts. The genes are TRBV18 and TRBJ1-1, with 9 bases that match TRBD1. V dropped 5 bases and J dropped 2; count of bases not matched to a gene: 9. The CDR3 runs 16 residues. CDR1 KGHSH and CDR2 LQKENI come from the germline V gene. The CDR3, as DNA: TGTGCCAGCTCATATACTGGACAGGGGTACAACACTGAAGCTTTCTTT. Residues: CASSYTGQGYNTEAFF.

This clone appeared a few times. This chain connects TRBV9 to TRBJ1-4; the D gene is possibly TRBD1 (5 bases). V was pared by 4 bases and J by 4 bases, with 14 bases between. The CDR3 covers 15 residues. CDR1 is SGDLS, CDR2 YYNGEE, per germline. CDR3 sequence reads: CASSPTPGHNEKLFF. The CDR3 coding sequence is TGTGCCAGCAGCCCGACACCCGGACATAATGAAAAACTGTTTTTT.

The rearrangement uses TRBV6-1 and TRBJ2-7; no clear D gene. Germline CDR1 MNHNS, CDR2 SASEGT. The V and J ends lost 6 bases and 0 bases respectively, with 9 bases between them. The CDR3 spans 13 residues. This CDR3 is CASSPGLSYEQYF. The CDR3 DNA reads as TGTGCCAGCAGCCCCGGGCTCTCCTACGAGCAGTACTTC.

The chain combines TRBV5-4 with TRBJ2-7; tentative D call: TRBD2 (7 bases). Looked up from germline, CDR1 is SGHNT and CDR2 is YYREEE (reference sequence). The V and J ends lost 1 base and 3 bases respectively, with 17 bases between them. The CDR3 runs 16 residues. The CDR3 DNA sequence: TGTGCCAGCAGCTTGCCGTCCGGAGGGGGGGTCTACGAGCAGTACTTC. Its translation: CASSLPSGGGVYEQYF.

This clone showed up just once. The CDR3 protein is CASRLAGANVLTF. The CDR3 bases are TGTGCCAGCAGACTGGCTGGGGCCAACGTCCTGACTTTC. The J gene is TRBJ2-6, the V gene TRBV28; D unclear. The germline gives CDR1 MDHEN, CDR2 SYDVKM. Trimming took off 6 bases at V and 2 bases at J, with 5 bases between the two ends. This CDR3 spans 13 amino acids.

This clone came up once. The chain couples TRBV7-2 to TRBJ2-7, with 8 bases identical to TRBD2. Trimming at V came to 2 bases and at J to 0 bases, leaving 6 bases not matched to a gene. Germline CDR1 and CDR2: SGHTA and FQGNSA. CDR3 size: 16 residues. CDR3 bases: TGTGCCAGCAGCTTATCTGGGGCGGGAGGCTCCTACGAGCAGTACTTC. Translated: CASSLSGAGGSYEQYF. The complete variable domain, with remaining parts taken from reference TRBV7-2 and TRBJ2-7, reads GAGVSQSPSNKVTEKGKDVELRCDPISGHTALYWYRQSLGQGLEFLIYFQGNSAPDKSGLPSDRFSAERTGGSVSTLTIQRTQQEDSAVYLCASSLSGAGGSYEQYFGPGTRLTVT.

V gene TRBV9 combines with J gene TRBJ1-2, with D unclear. The CDR3 length is 14 residues. V was shortened by 0 bases and J by 9 bases, with 15 bases between the two germline ends. CDR1 SGDLS and CDR2 YYNGEE come from the germline V gene. In nucleotides, the CDR3 is TGTGCCAGCAGCGTAGAGGCGGTCCAAGATAGCTACACCTTC. Translated, it gives CASSVEAVQDSYTF.